The next 12 T cell receptor beta chains were all read from a single sample in a study of CD8 T cells in ankylosing spondylitis. General study findings and limits: Blood of patients with ankylosing spondylitis appeared to be characterized by a TCR beta motif of about 8 highly homologous variants.

Which antigens these TCRs recognize remains unknown. TCRdb fed the 5' RACE reads into MiXCR, producing one record per CDR3 protein. The sample includes around 890,000 distinct CDR3 sequences, 10% to 15% of them seen just once. Specimen: blood, either unsorted or a sorted T cell fraction (not recorded which). All receptors derive from a male donor with ankylosing spondylitis.

In its sample, this clonotype was seen many times. The chain links TRBV20-1 to TRBJ1-2; 9 nucleotides line up with TRBD1. The V gene end was trimmed by 6 bases and the J gene end by 6 bases; junction bases not matched to a gene: 5. From germline, CDR1 is DFQATT and CDR2 SNEGSKA (reference sequence). CDR3 length: 12 residues. The CDR3 loop reads CSAPGQGDGYTF. The CDR3 DNA sequence: TGCAGTGCCCCGGGACAGGGAGATGGCTACACCTTC.

The sample holds a few counts of this clonotype. The genes are TRBV20-1 and TRBJ2-3, with 9 bases aligning to TRBD1. The CDR3 runs to 15 residues. After removal of 1 base from V and 4 bases from J, the junction contained 6 bases not matched to a gene. Germline V lookup: CDR1 DFQATT, CDR2 SNEGSKA (reference sequence). The CDR3 sequence: CSARAGQGIPDTQYF. The CDR3 bases are TGCAGTGCTAGAGCGGGACAGGGTATCCCAGATACGCAGTATTTT.

This clonotype occurred many times. The V and J genes are TRBV7-9 and TRBJ2-2; D is possibly TRBD1 (6 bases). The CDR3 has 14 residues. Trimming took off 5 bases at V and 4 bases at J, with 11 bases between the two ends. The germline V gene has CDR1 SEHNR and CDR2 FQNEAQ (reference sequence). CDR3 region: CASSQLGGTGELFF. For the CDR3, the DNA is TGTGCCAGCAGCCAGCTAGGGGGCACCGGGGAGCTGTTTTTT. Using reference TRBV7-9 and TRBJ2-2 for the parts outside the CDR3, the full variable domain is DTGVSQNPRHKITKRGQNVTFRCDPISEHNRLYWYRQTLGQGPEFLTYFQNEAQLEKSRLLSDRFSAERPKGSFSTLEIQRTEQGDSAMYLCASSQLGGTGELFFGEGSRLTVL.

This clonotype came up many times. V usage is TRBV7-2 and J usage is TRBJ1-2; no clear D. Trimming removed 1 base from V and 7 bases from J, with 10 bases in between. This CDR3 contains 13 residues. The germline CDR1 and CDR2 sequences are SGHTA and FQGNSA. CDR3: CASSLGGVSGYTF. As DNA, the CDR3 is TGTGCCAGCAGCTTAGGAGGAGTGAGTGGCTACACCTTC.

In its sample, this clonotype was seen a few times. This rearrangement joins TRBV29-1 to TRBJ2-7; D not certain. This CDR3 has 12 residues. V was clipped by 0 bases and J by 3 bases, with 6 bases between them. Germline-derived CDR1 and CDR2 are SQVTM and ANQGSEA. DNA for the CDR3: TGCAGCGTTGAAGACAGTTACTACGAGCAGTACTTC. Translating it yields CSVEDSYYEQYF.

The chain employs TRBV5-1 and TRBJ2-5, with 7 bases lining up with TRBD2. CDR1 is SGHRS, CDR2 YFSETQ, per germline. The CDR3 has 13 residues. V dropped 8 bases and J dropped 2; count of bases not matched to a gene: 6. The CDR3 loop is CASQLALQETQYF. The CDR3, as DNA: TGCGCCAGTCAACTAGCGTTACAAGAGACCCAGTACTTC.

The chain recombines TRBV9 with TRBJ2-5; either TRBD1 or TRBD2 may supply D (5 bases each). CDR3 length: 14 amino acids. Germline V CDR1 and CDR2: SGDLS, YYNGEE. The V end lost 4 bases, the J end lost 4 bases, and 14 bases lay between the germline ends. This CDR3 is CASSNGDRSETQYF. CDR3 bases: TGTGCCAGCAGCAACGGGGACCGGTCAGAGACCCAGTACTTC.

This clonotype has at least ten counts. J is TRBJ2-7 and V is TRBV20-1; 7 nucleotides match TRBD1. Germline V gene lookup returns CDR1 DFQATT and CDR2 SNEGSKA (reference sequence). The CDR3 consists of 14 residues. The J segment lost 6 bases and the V segment lost 3 bases, leaving 11 bases of the junction unmatched. The CDR3 loop reads CSASRGTVVPEQYF. Written as DNA, the CDR3 is TGCAGTGCTAGCCGAGGGACAGTGGTTCCCGAGCAGTACTTC.

This clonotype was found a few times. J is TRBJ2-7 and V is TRBV27, with 8 bases matching TRBD2. J was trimmed by 3 bases and V by 3 bases; bases with no gene match: 7. Germline-derived CDR1 and CDR2 are MNHEY and SMNVEV (reference sequence). The CDR3 consists of 15 residues. CDR3 coding DNA: TGTGCCAGCAGTTTTACTAGCGGCCATGGCTACGAGCAGTACTTC. This sequence encodes CASSFTSGHGYEQYF.

There are a few counts of this clonotype. This chain links TRBV6-1 with TRBJ2-2, with D possibly being TRBD1 or TRBD2 (5 bases each). Trimming removed 5 bases at V and 4 bases at J, with 14 bases between. The CDR3 totals 15 residues. CDR1 is MNHNS, CDR2 SASEGT, per germline. CDR3 nucleotide sequence: TGTGCCAGCAGTAGACAGCTTCGGGGCACCGGGGAGCTGTTTTTT. Translating gives CASSRQLRGTGELFF.

This chain uses TRBV7-9 with TRBJ1-2, with D unclear. The germline V gene has CDR1 SEHNR and CDR2 FQNEAQ (reference sequence). This CDR3 has 14 amino acids. V gave up 0 bases and J gave up 4 bases, with 9 bases separating them. The CDR3 region has the DNA TGTGCCAGCAGCTTAGCGATCAACTTCTATGGCTACACCTTC. Protein product: CASSLAINFYGYTF.

The chain uses TRBV18 and TRBJ1-1; D perhaps matches TRBD1 (6 bases). Trimming pared 4 bases from V and 5 bases from J, leaving 14 bases between. The CDR3 extends over 14 amino acids. CDR1 and CDR2 (germline): KGHSH, LQKENI. The CDR3 spells CASSLTGRTTEAFF. As DNA, the CDR3 is TGTGCCAGCTCACTGACAGGTAGGACTACTGAAGCTTTCTTT.